The sequence of this T cell receptor beta chain was determined in a study of human T cells and chemical hapten exposure (dated by TCRdb to the early 2020s). Background for the entire study: For sensitization, 2% DPC in acetone was applied to a roughly 2 cm by roughly 2 cm area of upper inner arm skin. Weekly therapeutic DPC doses were additionally applied to the scalp of patients throughout the approximately 24-week study period. Patch testing was performed on the upper back with Finn chambers containing 0.01% DPC, and the patch tests were scored after 6 days according to International Contact Dermatitis Research Group standards. The mostly female patient cohort included alopecia areata with under or over 50% scalp involvement, alopecia totalis and alopecia universalis. Libraries were combined into a pool for sequencing, and differences in TCR yield between samples came mainly from small differences in library volumes within the pool. Peripheral blood TCR repertoire changes were tracked in vivo in alopecia patients during primary and secondary sensitization to the hapten diphenylcyclopropenone (DPC). Patient blood was sampled pre-sensitization (week 0) and at 2, 6 and about 24 weeks after DPC sensitization. For TCR sequencing, blood came from over 25 alopecia patients at anywhere from one to four time points (pre-sensitization, 2, 6 and 24 weeks).

This clonotype was seen repeatedly, ten times or more. Its antigen has not been determined. Base qualities are not provided; no much larger clone lies one nucleotide away. Library generation was performed with RACE. TCRdb shows the sequencer as NextSeq 500. During library preparation, unique molecular identifiers were attached to individual cDNA molecules so that TCRs could be counted in a quantitative, reproducible way. From each blood RNA sample, both TCR alpha and TCR beta chains were sequenced. As for how the authors treated the data: Samples had a median of around 92,000 TCRs, with a range from roughly 20,000 to 690,600. V, J and CDR3 annotation of the TCR reads was carried out using the Decombinator software suite. Every sample was subsampled to the same number of TCRs (28,000) for the PS versus PT1 abundance plots. Expanded TCRs were defined as absent before sensitization and observed at least eight times at the 2-week time point. TCRdb reprocessed the public reads (quality trimming at Q25 with fastp, clone calling with MiXCR) and kept in-frame beta chains. A single entry per CDR3 protein holds the most common genes and DNA from its merged rows. The V and J calls shown here were made by TCRdb, not taken from the authors' results. Recorded for this sample are under 110,000 distinct CDR3 sequences; 9.5% to 15% of them occurred a single time. The ten largest account for roughly 1.6% of the sample.

CDR1 and CDR2 are drawn from the germline V gene: KGHSH, LQKENI. The CDR3 spans 15 residues, from the cysteine through the phenylalanine. Only CDR3 DNA is held: 45 bases, read in frame from base 1. Trimming takes 4 bases off V and 6 bases off J; junction bases not matched to a gene: 10. Read against the paper, the sample's time point label means: pre-sensitization, week 0. This sample's treatment or condition label indicates: therapeutic diphenylcyclopropenone sensitization with weekly scalp DPC. Blood at each patch-test visit was drawn before the patch test was applied. To be eligible, patients had to be aged 18 to 70, diagnosed with alopecia and judged suitable for DPC therapy, while pregnant patients were excluded. Unfractionated whole blood was collected in Tempus Blood RNA tubes, and total RNA was extracted from that blood. Paper-wide results and their limitations: No change with DPC sensitization was found in the number of TCRs above 1 in 1000 frequency, and no evidence of global repertoire structure alterations was found. After repeated subsampling, the strength of the expansion versus patch-test correlation and the threshold at which it became significant changed. Significantly more large CDR3 similarity clusters were formed by expanded TCRs than by pre-sensitization or healthy control sets, consistent with antigen-driven responses. Patch test score correlated positively with the number of PT1 expanded TCRs, reaching significance at thresholds 8, 16 and 32 but not at 4. All patients had alopecia, a presumed autoimmune disease, so their immune response might differ from that of healthy individuals.

The origin of this receptor is a woman aged 45-59 years with alopecia areata. Some clones in this sample may be carry-over from other donors' samples. The receptor chain draws on TRBV18 and TRBJ2-3; 7 bases in between match TRBD1. Sequenced material: whole blood, taken in connection with sensitization to the hapten diphenylcyclopropenone (DPC). Here is the DNA: TGTGCCAGCTCACGTCGTTCCGGGACAGTCGATACGCAGTATTTT. This is translated as CASSRRSGTVDTQYF.